This TCR beta chain was obtained from a study of shared clonotypes between healthy human individuals. The naive CD8 fraction comprised CD45RO-negative cells positively selected for CCR7 and excluded terminally differentiated effector memory CD45RA+ cells. This clone was seen once. Its matching antigen is unknown. The data were produced by immunoSEQ multiplex PCR, yet TCRdb's version contains in-frame clones alone and is incomplete. Of some 800,000 clones in the sample, 92% were seen once. Trimming took off 7 bases at V and 2 bases at J, with 16 bases between the two ends. Germline V gene lookup returns CDR1 LGHNT and CDR2 FRNRAP. CDR3 size: 15 residues. Study-wide results and limits: Clonotype sharing across donors was expected to vary with sequencing depth.

The receptor comes from a young man in good health. Sequencing used naive CD8+ T cells sorted from blood. The chain uses TRBV12-5 and TRBJ2-3, with a weak D call TRBD2 (6 bases). The CDR3 coding sequence is TGTGCTAGTGCAGCCGACACGGACTACACAGATACGCAGTATTTT. Amino acid sequence: CASAADTDYTDTQYF.